This TCR beta chain was documented in a study of naive and memory T cell subsets. Study-level findings and limits: Activation and differentiation may alter RNA-based TCR counts. The power law exponent of TCR abundance differed between naive and memory cells.

Both TRBC1 and TRBC2 were covered by a beta constant-region primer of two equimolar oligonucleotides. Each CDR3 protein gets one entry after TCRdb re-called the UMI-ligation and nested PCR reads with MiXCR. The sample includes tens of thousands of distinct CDR3 sequences, approximately 14% of them seen just once. Remarks on this clonotype: As yet, its antigen is unknown.

The V gene end was trimmed by 3 bases and the J gene end by 8 bases; junction bases not matched to a gene: 7. From germline, CDR1 is SGHRS and CDR2 YFSETQ. The CDR3 loop spans 13 amino acids. The origin of this receptor is a human donor in good health. The chain couples TRBV5-1 to TRBJ1-1, with 7 bases matching TRBD1. Sequenced input: central memory CD4+ T cells from blood. This chain's CDR3 is CASSYDRAGEAFF. The CDR3 DNA sequence: TGCGCCAGCAGCTACGACAGGGCCGGGGAAGCTTTCTTT.